The subject of this entry is one TCR beta chain. Per the original methods: It was from reference gene primer amplification that nucleated cell counts were estimated. The protocol was immunoSEQ multiplex PCR, while the TCRdb copy is restricted to in-frame clones and leaves out a portion. D and trimming come from the DNA, and the V and J calls and clone size come from that table. The sample has approximately 90,000 clones, 60% to 85% seen once. V was trimmed by 2 bases and J by 0 bases, leaving 7 bases between them. This CDR3 is built from 13 residues. In germline, CDR1 is SQVTM, CDR2 ANQGSEA. These data come from a study of blood T cell repertoires in COVID-19. As for the study in general: There were acute and convalescent COVID-19 samples, and they came from the United States, Italy and Spain. PBMCs, B-cell-depleted T cells, or T cells were the source of the cDNA or gDNA that made up the material.

V gene TRBV29-1 combines with J gene TRBJ1-1; D is unclear. The source is a human donor in a cohort sampled during active COVID-19. The sample was peripheral blood. CDR3 nucleotide sequence: TGCAGCGTTGAAACCCCGGTGAACACTGAAGCTTTCTTT. Translated, it gives CSVETPVNTEAFF.